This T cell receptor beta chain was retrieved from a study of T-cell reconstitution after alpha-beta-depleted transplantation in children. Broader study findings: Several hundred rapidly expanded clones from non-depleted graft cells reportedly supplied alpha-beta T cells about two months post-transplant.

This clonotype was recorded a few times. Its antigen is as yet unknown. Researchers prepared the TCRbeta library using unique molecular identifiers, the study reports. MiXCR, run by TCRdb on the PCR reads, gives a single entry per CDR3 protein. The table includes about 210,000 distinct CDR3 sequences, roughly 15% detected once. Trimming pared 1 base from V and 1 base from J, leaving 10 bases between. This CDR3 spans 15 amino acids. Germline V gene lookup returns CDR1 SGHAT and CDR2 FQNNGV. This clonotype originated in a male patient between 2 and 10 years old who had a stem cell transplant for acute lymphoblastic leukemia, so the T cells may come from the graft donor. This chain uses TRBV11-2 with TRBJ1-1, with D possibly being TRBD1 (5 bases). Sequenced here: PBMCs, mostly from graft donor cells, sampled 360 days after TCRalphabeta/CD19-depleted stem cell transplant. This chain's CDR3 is CASSLAGWGNTEAFF. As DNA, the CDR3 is TGTGCCAGCAGCTTAGCAGGGTGGGGGAACACTGAAGCTTTCTTT.